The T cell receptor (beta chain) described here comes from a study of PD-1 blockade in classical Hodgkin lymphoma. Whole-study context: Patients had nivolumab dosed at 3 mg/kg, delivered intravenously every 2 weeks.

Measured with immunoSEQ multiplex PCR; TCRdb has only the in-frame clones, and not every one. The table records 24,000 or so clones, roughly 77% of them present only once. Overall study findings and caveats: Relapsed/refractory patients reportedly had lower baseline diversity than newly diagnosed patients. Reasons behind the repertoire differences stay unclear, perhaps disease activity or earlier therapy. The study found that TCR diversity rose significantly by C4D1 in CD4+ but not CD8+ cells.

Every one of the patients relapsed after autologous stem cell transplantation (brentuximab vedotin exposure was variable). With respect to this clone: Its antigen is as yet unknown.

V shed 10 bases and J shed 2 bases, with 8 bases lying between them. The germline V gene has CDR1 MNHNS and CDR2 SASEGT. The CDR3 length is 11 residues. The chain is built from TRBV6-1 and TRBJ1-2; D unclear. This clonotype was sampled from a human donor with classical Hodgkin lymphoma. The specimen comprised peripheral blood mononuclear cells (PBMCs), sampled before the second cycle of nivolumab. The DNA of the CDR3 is TGTGCCACCTGGTTCAACTATGGCTACACCTTC. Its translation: CATWFNYGYTF.